This TCR beta chain was sequenced for a study of CD8+ T cells in alopecia areata. General study results and limits: Clonality in lesional scalp, especially alopecia totalis/universalis, exceeded that of normal scalp.

Turning to this clone: Antigen: not known.

V was shortened by 4 bases and J by 1 base, with 11 bases between the two germline ends. CDR3 size: 14 residues. Germline V gene data show CDR1 as SGDLS and CDR2 as YYNGEE. As the sequencing template, cDNA was produced by extracting RNA and reverse transcribing it. Repertoires were generated with immunoSEQ multiplex PCR, while TCRdb's copy carries only in-frame clones and drops some. The data contain around 190,000 clones, roughly three fifths of them singletons. The receptor comes from a human donor in good health. This chain uses TRBV9 with TRBJ1-1, with D unclear. Sequencing was done on a sample of CD8+ T cells sorted from blood. CDR3 region: CASSPRAANTEAFF. Here the CDR3 DNA reads TGTGCCAGCAGCCCAAGGGCCGCGAACACTGAAGCTTTCTTT. The full variable domain, in which reference TRBV9 and TRBJ1-1 provide the parts outside the CDR3, is DSGVTQTPKHLITATGQRVTLRCSPRSGDLSVYWYQQSLDQGLQFLIQYYNGEERAKGNILERFSAQQFPDLHSELNLSSLELGDSALYFCASSPRAANTEAFFGQGTRLTVV.